The entry below describes one T cell receptor beta chain. What it binds is unknown. This entry is derived from a study of vaccination effects on CD4 cells after COVID-19. Study as a whole: The two convalescent patients provided samples 16 days and one week before vaccination.

Sequencing was preceded by expansion of antigen-specific CD4+ T cells with viral peptide pools in the ViraFEST assay. Investigators separated out CD4+ T cells once less than 11 days of culture had passed. From March to December 2020, the person had a SARS-CoV-2 infection that was confirmed by PCR. Study-wide results and limits: Whether induced by infection or by vaccine, clones showed marked clonal contraction late after vaccination.

Some clones are missing from TCRdb's copy, which holds only in-frame ones; the method was immunoSEQ multiplex PCR. The data show roughly 25,000 clones, around 79% seen once. Germline CDR1 is SGHDT and CDR2 is YYEEEE. The CDR3 runs to 13 residues. Trimming left V 3 bases short and J 3 bases short, with 7 bases between. The sequencing used CD4+ T cells from PBMCs cultured with HCoV-NL63 spike peptides, collected before COVID-19 vaccination. The chain is built from TRBV5-6 and TRBJ1-5; D is ambiguous. This receptor was obtained from a human donor who had a prior SARS-CoV-2 infection. The CDR3 reads CASSSRFNQPQHF. CDR3 bases: TGTGCCAGCAGCTCACGGTTCAATCAGCCCCAGCATTTT.